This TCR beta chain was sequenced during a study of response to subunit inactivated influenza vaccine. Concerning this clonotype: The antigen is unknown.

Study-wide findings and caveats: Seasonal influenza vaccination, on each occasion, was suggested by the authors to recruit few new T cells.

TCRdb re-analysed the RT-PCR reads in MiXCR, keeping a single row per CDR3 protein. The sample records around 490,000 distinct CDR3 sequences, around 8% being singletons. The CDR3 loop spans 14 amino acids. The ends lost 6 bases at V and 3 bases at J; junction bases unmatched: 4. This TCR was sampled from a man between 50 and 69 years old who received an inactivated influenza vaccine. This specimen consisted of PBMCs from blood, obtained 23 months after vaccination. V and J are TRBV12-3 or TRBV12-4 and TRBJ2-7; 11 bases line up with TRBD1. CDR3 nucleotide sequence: TGTGCCAGCAGGTTGGGACAGGGGGACTACGAGCAGTACTTC. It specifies CASRLGQGDYEQYF.